This TCR beta chain appears in the sequencing data of a study of CD8 T cells in ankylosing spondylitis. This CDR3 is built from 15 residues. Germline V gives CDR1 SGHRS, CDR2 YFSETQ. After removal of 3 bases from V and 4 bases from J, the junction contained 8 bases not matched to a gene. Study-wide points: What appeared characteristic of ankylosing spondylitis blood was a TCR beta motif of several highly homologous variants. A CD8+ phenotype characterized the disease-linked clones, which were relatively rare in peripheral blood. In the blood and synovial fluid of reactive arthritis, some motif variants had been previously reported.

MiXCR, applied by TCRdb to the 5' RACE reads, yields one record per CDR3 protein. This table has about 540,000 distinct CDR3 sequences, over 9.5% appearing once. A word on this clonotype: Antigen: not known.

The J gene is TRBJ1-2, the V gene TRBV5-1, with TRBD1 matching 8 bases. The sequenced sample consisted of blood, either unsorted or a sorted T cell fraction (not recorded which). The sequence came from a male donor with ankylosing spondylitis. Here the CDR3 DNA reads TGCGCCAGCAGCTCCGCAGGGGGCCGGGGCTATGGCTACACCTTC. The encoded protein is CASSSAGGRGYGYTF.